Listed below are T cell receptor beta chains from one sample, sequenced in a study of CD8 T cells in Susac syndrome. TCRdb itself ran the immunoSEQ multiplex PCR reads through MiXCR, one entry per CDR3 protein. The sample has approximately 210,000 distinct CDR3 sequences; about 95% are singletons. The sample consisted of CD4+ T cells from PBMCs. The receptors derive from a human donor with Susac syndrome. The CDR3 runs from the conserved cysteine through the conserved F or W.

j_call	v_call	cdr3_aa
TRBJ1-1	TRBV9	CASSEQGWTEAFF
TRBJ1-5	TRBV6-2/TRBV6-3	CASRRAGQPQHF
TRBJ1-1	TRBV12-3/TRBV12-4	CASRRQLNTEAFF
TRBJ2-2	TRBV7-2	CASSPGGGGTGELFF
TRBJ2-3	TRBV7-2	CASSPRRAGGSTDTQYF
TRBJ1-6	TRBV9	CASSVGGTGTSPLHF
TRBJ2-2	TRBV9	CASSVGLDTGELFF
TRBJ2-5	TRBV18	CASSPRPTQETQYF
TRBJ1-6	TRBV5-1	CASSLVGVKNSPLHF
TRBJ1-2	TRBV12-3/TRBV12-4	CASAGDSGFYGYTF
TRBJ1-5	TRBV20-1	CSARGGYGDTRQPQHF
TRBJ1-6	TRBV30	CAWSVPLPGGSYNSPLHF
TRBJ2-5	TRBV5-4	CATTKVPTTGGIQETQYF
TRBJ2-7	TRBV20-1	CSASRGTGSNEQYF
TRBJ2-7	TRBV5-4	CASSKDLGGEQYF
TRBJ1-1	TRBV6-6	CASSWSGENTEAFF
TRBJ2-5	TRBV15	CATSRDMEQQETQYF
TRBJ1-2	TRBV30	CAWGPGGYTF